The 21 T cell receptor beta chains below come from one sample, sequenced in a study of CD8 T cells in ankylosing spondylitis. For these TCRs, the target antigens are not known. TCRdb itself ran the 5' RACE reads through MiXCR, one entry per CDR3 protein. The sample holds around 140,000 distinct CDR3 sequences, over 15% seen once. Study-wide points: Made up of roughly 8 highly homologous variants, a TCR beta motif appeared characteristic of ankylosing spondylitis blood.

Sequencing was performed on blood, either unsorted or a sorted T cell fraction (not recorded which). These receptor sequences come from a male donor with ankylosing spondylitis.

This clonotype appeared a few times. The chain links TRBV28 to TRBJ1-3; D uncertain. Germline lookup yields CDR1 MDHEN and CDR2 SYDVKM. This CDR3 contains 17 residues. V lost 1 base and J 0 bases, leaving 13 bases between the germline ends. The DNA of the CDR3 is TGTGCCAGCAGTTTATATGGCAGTGGGAGCTCTGGAAACACCATATATTTT. This sequence encodes CASSLYGSGSSGNTIYF.

In its sample, this clonotype was seen a few times. V gene TRBV5-6 combines with J gene TRBJ1-1; no clear D. This CDR3 region has 12 residues. Germline CDR1 SGHDT, CDR2 YYEEEE. Trimming cost V 2 bases and J 7 bases, with 9 bases left between them. The chain's CDR3 is CASSFLSGEAFF. In DNA form, the CDR3 reads TGTGCCAGCAGCTTTTTGTCCGGTGAAGCTTTCTTT.

The V gene is TRBV4-1, the J gene TRBJ1-3; D remains ambiguous. The CDR3 has 14 amino acids. The germline V gene has CDR1 MGHRA and CDR2 YSYEKL. The germline V and J ends were trimmed by 0 bases and 6 bases, with 9 bases remaining between them. CDR3 nucleotides: TGCGCCAGCAGCCAAGACGCCAGGTTAAACACCATATATTTT. The encoded protein is CASSQDARLNTIYF.

This chain links TRBV10-3 with TRBJ2-2, with D tentatively TRBD1 (6 bases). CDR1 ENHRY and CDR2 SYGVKD come from the germline V gene. There are 16 residues in the CDR3. Deletions cut 7 bases from V and 1 base from J, with 16 bases between. The CDR3 reads CAIKSSGTKNTGELFF. CDR3 DNA: TGTGCCATCAAGTCCTCCGGGACAAAGAACACCGGGGAGCTGTTTTTT.

The V and J genes are TRBV6-5 and TRBJ2-1; possibly TRBD2 for D (6 bases). The germline gives CDR1 MNHEY, CDR2 SVGAGI. V shed 2 bases and J shed 9 bases, with 17 bases lying between them. There are 15 residues in the CDR3. The CDR3 reads CASSYRLEGTGEQFF. DNA for the CDR3: TGTGCCAGCAGTTACCGACTAGAGGGTACGGGTGAGCAGTTCTTC.

This clonotype was detected a few times. The rearrangement links TRBV5-1 to TRBJ2-1; possible D gene TRBD1, 6 bases. This CDR3 region has 13 residues. In germline, CDR1 is SGHRS, CDR2 YFSETQ. V was clipped by 4 bases and J by 2 bases, with 7 bases between them. CDR3 coding DNA: TGCGCCAGCAGCCGGGACACCTACAATGAGCAGTTCTTC. Its translation is CASSRDTYNEQFF.

This clonotype was counted only a few times. The chain combines TRBV4-3 with TRBJ2-1; 7 nucleotides line up with TRBD2. The CDR3 extends over 11 amino acids. Germline CDR1 LGHNA, CDR2 YSLEER. Trimming took 3 bases from V and 15 from J; bases not matched to a gene: 5. Written as DNA, the CDR3 is TGCGCCAGCAGCCAGGGGACTACTCCGTTCTTC. Its translation is CASSQGTTPFF.

The gene calls are TRBV6-2 or TRBV6-3 and TRBJ2-1; D may be TRBD2 (6 bases). The germline CDR1 and CDR2 sequences are MNHEY and SVGEGT. The CDR3 totals 16 residues. V lost 7 bases to trimming and J lost 5 bases, with 21 bases between them. The CDR3, as DNA: TGTGCCAGCAAGTTGCGGGAAACGACTCTGCACAATGAGCAGTTCTTC. The encoded protein is CASKLRETTLHNEQFF.

This clonotype was seen repeatedly, ten times or more. This sequence joins TRBV11-3 and TRBJ2-1; the D is unclear. Germline CDR1 reads SGHNT; CDR2 reads YENEEA. CDR3 length equals 16 residues. V dropped 4 bases and J dropped 8 bases, with 21 bases sitting between them. Here the CDR3 reads CASSSNPPVGNDEQFF. DNA for the CDR3: TGTGCCAGCAGCTCAAACCCCCCCGTGGGGAACGATGAGCAGTTCTTC.

In this sample, this clonotype turned up a few times. The CDR3 region is CASSLALVGSTEAFF. CDR3 DNA sequence: TGCGCCAGCAGCTTGGCTCTGGTCGGTAGTACTGAAGCTTTCTTT. The chain couples TRBV5-1 to TRBJ1-1, with unresolved D. The length of the CDR3 is 15 residues. V was clipped by 0 bases and J by 5 bases, with 14 bases between them. Germline V lookup: CDR1 SGHRS, CDR2 YFSETQ.

In this sample, this clonotype turned up a few times. The chain recombines TRBV28 with TRBJ2-7; D possibly corresponds to TRBD1 (6 bases). Germline values: CDR1 MDHEN, CDR2 SYDVKM. The CDR3 runs to 15 residues. The ends were cut back, 8 bases at V and 6 bases at J, with 23 bases in the middle. CDR3 sequence: CASYRRGSYFPEQYF. CDR3 nucleotides: TGTGCCAGCTACCGTAGGGGGAGTTATTTCCCCGAGCAGTACTTC.

This clonotype was seen many times. The chain couples TRBV29-1 to TRBJ1-1; D gene unclear. Trimming pared 6 bases from V and 4 bases from J, leaving 18 bases between. Germline-derived CDR1 and CDR2 are SQVTM and ANQGSEA. The CDR3 consists of 14 residues. The CDR3 region is CSVQLRSFLTEAFF. CDR3 sequence (DNA): TGCAGCGTGCAACTCAGGAGTTTCCTCACTGAAGCTTTCTTT. The whole variable domain, filled in from reference TRBV29-1 and TRBJ1-1, reads SAVISQKPSRDICQRGTSLTIQCQVDSQVTMMFWYRQQPGQSLTLIATANQGSEATYESGFVIDKFPISRPNLTFSTLTVSNMSPEDSSIYLCSVQLRSFLTEAFFGQGTRLTVV.

This clonotype came up many times. A read error may produce the germline difference seen at one junction end. The chain has TRBV6-5 and TRBJ1-1, with D hard to call. Germline-derived CDR1 and CDR2 are MNHEY and SVGAGI. This CDR3 contains 14 residues. The CDR3 here is CASSYSNRNAEAFF. The DNA for the CDR3 is TGTGCCAGCAGTTACTCTAATAGGAACGCTGAAGCTTTCTTT.

A single count supports this clonotype. The rearrangement links TRBV20-1 to TRBJ2-1; a weak D match, TRBD2 (7 bases). The CDR3 consists of 16 residues. From germline, CDR1 is DFQATT and CDR2 SNEGSKA (reference sequence). V lost 3 bases and J 3 bases, leaving 18 bases between the germline ends. CDR3 protein: CSARSRGGLSYNEQFF. The CDR3 DNA is TGCAGTGCTAGGTCTAGGGGGGGGCTAAGCTACAATGAGCAGTTCTTC.

The rearrangement joins TRBV27 to TRBJ2-7, with 12 bases identical to TRBD2. CDR1 and CDR2 (germline): MNHEY, SMNVEV (reference sequence). Germline trimming cut 2 bases from V and 0 bases from J; bases unmatched to any gene: 2. The CDR3 is made up of 16 amino acids. This chain's CDR3 is CASSLLAGGSSYEQYF. In DNA form, the CDR3 reads TGTGCCAGCAGTTTACTAGCGGGAGGGAGCTCCTACGAGCAGTACTTC.

The rearrangement joins TRBV7-9 to TRBJ2-5; TRBD2 matches 7 bases. J gave up 3 bases and V 5 bases, and 6 bases lay outside the gene matches. The CDR3 length is 14 residues. Germline CDR1 reads SEHNR; CDR2 reads FQNEAQ (reference sequence). CDR3 sequence: CASSRRRGEETQYF. The CDR3, as DNA: TGTGCCAGCAGCCGACGACGGGGGGAAGAGACCCAGTACTTC.

The table lists this clonotype with a few counts. J is TRBJ2-4 and V is TRBV7-9, with a possible D match to TRBD1 (6 bases). Germline CDR1 is SEHNR and CDR2 is FQNEAQ (reference sequence). V was trimmed by 8 bases and J by 5 bases, leaving 10 bases between them. This CDR3 has 12 amino acids. Written as DNA, the CDR3 is TGTGCCAGCGGATGGACAGAAAACATTCAGTACTTC. It yields the protein CASGWTENIQYF.

This clonotype was observed a handful of times. The chain joins TRBV20-1 to TRBJ2-1; D gene ambiguous. CDR3 size: 11 residues. Germline V CDR1 and CDR2: DFQATT, SNEGSKA (reference sequence). The V gene lost 3 bases and the J gene lost 10 bases, with 10 bases spanning the gap. The CDR3 region is CSARFQREQFF. Written as DNA, the CDR3 is TGCAGTGCTAGGTTCCAGCGAGAGCAGTTCTTC.

Many counts were recorded for this clonotype. The genes are TRBV12-3 or TRBV12-4 and TRBJ2-7, with 7 bases fitting TRBD1. CDR3 length equals 14 residues. V trimming: 5 bases; J trimming: 2 bases; junction bases outside the gene matches: 6. Written as DNA, the CDR3 is TGTGCCAGCAGTCTCCGGGGACAGACCTACGAGCAGTACTTC. Encoded protein: CASSLRGQTYEQYF.

There are a few counts of this clonotype. V gene TRBV13 combines with J gene TRBJ2-5; 10 nucleotides agree with TRBD1. V shed 1 base, J shed 7 bases, and the junction held 6 bases outside the gene matches. CDR3 size: 15 residues. Per germline, CDR1 PRHDT and CDR2 FYEKMQ (reference sequence). The CDR3 nucleotides read TGTGCCAGCAGCTTAGAGGGACAGGGGTTCGTGACCCAGTACTTC. Translated, it gives CASSLEGQGFVTQYF.

This chain joins TRBV21-1 and TRBJ2-7; TRBD1 reflects the table's D call only, with no check against the DNA. TRBV21-1 has pseudogene status. This CDR3 has 11 amino acids. The CDR3 region is CASSRGVEQYF. As DNA, the CDR3 is TGTGCCAGCAGCAGGGGCGTCGAGCAGTACTTC.